The sequence of this TCR beta chain was determined in a study of blood T cell repertoires in COVID-19. Study-level information: Italy, Spain and the United States were the sources of the convalescent and acute COVID-19 samples. Sample material is recorded as cDNA or gDNA derived from T cells, B-cell-depleted T cells, or PBMCs.

Authors' processing steps: Counts of nucleated cells, estimated from reference gene primer amplification, were obtained. TCRdb's copy holds only in-frame clones and misses some; the assay was immunoSEQ multiplex PCR. From that table come the V and J calls and clone size; the DNA was used to work out D and trimming. The repertoire includes 250,000 to 300,000 clones, over 80% of them detected once, and 4.6% sits in the top ten. Germline lookup yields CDR1 SNHLY and CDR2 FYNNEI. The CDR3 consists of 14 residues. V was clipped by 8 bases and J by 4 bases, with 12 bases between them. The source material was peripheral blood. The TCR originated in a man aged 60 to 75 who had recovered from COVID-19. This chain uses TRBV2 with TRBJ2-6; possibly TRBD1 for D (5 bases). The CDR3 reads CASGAGSGANVLTF. The CDR3 bases are TGTGCCAGCGGGGCAGGATCCGGGGCCAACGTCCTGACTTTC.